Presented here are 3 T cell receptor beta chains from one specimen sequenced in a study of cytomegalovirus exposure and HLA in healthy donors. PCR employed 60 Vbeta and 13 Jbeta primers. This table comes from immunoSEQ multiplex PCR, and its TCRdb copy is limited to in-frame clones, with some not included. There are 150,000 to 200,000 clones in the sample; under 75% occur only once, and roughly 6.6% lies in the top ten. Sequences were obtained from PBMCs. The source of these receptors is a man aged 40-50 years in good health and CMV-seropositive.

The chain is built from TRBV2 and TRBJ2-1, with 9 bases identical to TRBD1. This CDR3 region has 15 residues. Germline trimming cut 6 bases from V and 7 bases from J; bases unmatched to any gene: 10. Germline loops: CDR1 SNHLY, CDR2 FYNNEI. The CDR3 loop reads CASRYTGGALNEQFF. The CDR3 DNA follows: TGTGCCAGCAGGTATACAGGGGGCGCGTTGAATGAGCAGTTCTTC.

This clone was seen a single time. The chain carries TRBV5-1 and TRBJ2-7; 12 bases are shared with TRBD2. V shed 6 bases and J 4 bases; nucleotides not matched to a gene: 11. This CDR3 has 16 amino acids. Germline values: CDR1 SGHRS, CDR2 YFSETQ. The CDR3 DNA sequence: TGCGCCAGCACCTACTACGGGACTAGCGGGTCGTACGAGCAGTACTTC. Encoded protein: CASTYYGTSGSYEQYF.

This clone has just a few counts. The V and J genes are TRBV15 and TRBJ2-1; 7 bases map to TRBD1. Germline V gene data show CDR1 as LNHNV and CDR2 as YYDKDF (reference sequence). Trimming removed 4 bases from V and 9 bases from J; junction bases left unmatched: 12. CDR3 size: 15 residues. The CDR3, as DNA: TGTGCCACCAGCAACAGACGGACAGGTCAGAGTGAGCAGTTCTTC. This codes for CATSNRRTGQSEQFF.